This TCR beta chain was profiled in a study of graft-versus-host responses after intestinal transplantation. Study summary: Isolated intestinal, liver-intestinal, or multivisceral transplants were what recipients had. Once they had received anti-thymocyte globulin induction, all recipients took tacrolimus and steroids for 2 to 4 years. Study-wide findings and caveats: Recipient marrow showed GvH clones, some seen first in ileum or blood. The highest levels of circulating GvH clones went along with early declines in HvG clones after transplant.

Using immunoSEQ multiplex PCR, the repertoire was profiled, and TCRdb retains in-frame clones only, with some absent. Of some 18,000 clones listed, roughly 90% are singletons. The CDR3 contains 12 residues. Germline assignment: CDR1 SGHDT and CDR2 YYEEEE. V lost 1 base and J 7 bases, leaving 6 bases between the germline ends. In this sample, this clone turned up once. Its cognate antigen is unknown. The chain links TRBV5-6 to TRBJ1-5; D unresolved. The sample here was PBMCs, taken roughly 390 days after transplant. The TCR comes from a human patient who received an intestinal transplant, so some T cells may come from the graft donor. The CDR3 here is CASSLYEQPQHF. Here the CDR3 DNA reads TGTGCCAGCAGCTTGTATGAGCAGCCCCAGCATTTT.